This TCR beta chain appears in the sequencing data of a study of cytomegalovirus exposure and HLA in healthy donors (dated 2017 in TCRdb). With regard to the full study: An earlier analysis of about 560 of the donors reported approximately 280 Gb of sequence data and 90 million to 120 million unique TCR beta sequences obtained from about 179 million T cells. A separate validation cohort of roughly 110 different subjects was used in addition to the approximately 700-subject first cohort. Typing coverage differed by locus: A, B, C, DRB1 and DQB1 were typed in about 629-640 donors, DQA1 in about 500, DPA1 in 606, and DPB1 in around 490. Rather than drawing on any new phenotypic data, the later analysis identified candidate immune exposures from TCR beta sequences and the way those sequences occurred across donors. HLA typing included class I and class II loci at four-digit resolution. On average, roughly 200,000 unique TCR beta nucleotide sequences were sequenced per donor among 398 genotyped donors of the cohort, with approximately 18% of those sequences being non-productive. A later genetic analysis used genome-wide SNP genotypes for about 65% of the 666 donors, treating that subset as a discovery cohort. Donor age, sex, ethnicity and CMV serostatus were collected together with the repertoire data. Several DR-DQ haplotypes were treated as single units for association and clustering because of strong linkage in the cohort. A later analysis re-analyzed previously published TCR beta repertoires from 600 to 850 donors and added high-resolution HLA genotyping to study TCR occurrence patterns. The genetic ancestry cluster associated with self-reported Caucasian donors included roughly 84% of the roughly 360 genotyped donors. The study profiled the T cell repertoires of more than 500 subjects by immunosequencing and related them to cytomegalovirus serostatus. About 300 gigabases of sequencing data and approximately 85 million unique TCR sequences were included in an early release covering roughly 600 HLA-typed donors. Every discovery cohort repertoire had been produced on one sequencing platform. The study aimed to test whether signatures of past pathogen exposure could be identified by cataloging public T cell receptors. To predict cytomegalovirus infection status, the study combined high-throughput TCR immunosequencing, statistical association of individual TCRs with disease status, and machine learning. An earlier analysis of around 580 of the donors used high-throughput TCR beta sequencing to judge whether each TCR beta V gene segment behaved as functional or pseudogenic.

Receptor libraries were prepared by the immunoSEQ multiplex PCR assay. A mixture of 60 forward primers for TCR Vbeta segments and 13 reverse primers for TCR Jbeta segments was used in the multiplex PCR. A multiplex PCR assay on genomic DNA amplified the CDR3 region of rearranged TCR beta genes. The amplified TCR beta libraries were sequenced on the Illumina HiSeq System as 87-base-pair reads. The authors' pipeline ran thus. Across the roughly 600 repertoires, a later analysis counted around 80 million unique TCR beta chains, around 10 million of which were shared by at least two donors. Raw reads were error-corrected and collapsed into unique sequences with a nearest-neighbor algorithm that merged closely related sequences to remove PCR and sequencing errors. V, D and J gene segments were assigned by aligning CDR3 sequences to IMGT reference sequences. For a sequence to be retained, a match of at least six nucleotides to both a V gene segment and a J gene segment was required. A rearrangement counted as productive if the CDR3 had no stop codons and remained in frame with V and J, and every other rearrangement counted as non-productive. CDR3 was defined according to IMGT convention as the region running from the second conserved V-encoded cysteine to the conserved J-encoded phenylalanine. The earlier analysis of 587 of the donors excluded any sequence lacking an unambiguous match to a single V gene segment. In an earlier analysis of some 590 of the donors, a V segment was called functional when productive rearrangements were above 56.7%, and segregating when the standard deviation between donors exceeded 5%. A statistical classification framework was built for diagnosing cytomegalovirus status from the catalog of TCR beta chain sequences. In a later analysis, TCR nucleotide sequences were compared against IMGT/GENE-DB human TR gene sequences so that V and J genes could be assigned. In a later analysis, CDR3 sequences and most-parsimonious VDJ recombination scenarios were assigned using the TCRdist pipeline. In a later analysis, each TCR beta chain was defined by its CDR3 amino acid sequence together with its V-gene family, and reads lacking a unique V-gene family were excluded. A later analysis removed 550 to 700 highly shared, low-generation-probability nucleotide sequences to deal with suspected cross-contamination and a sequencing artifact. In a later analysis, a clonal expansion index for each public chain was calculated from normalized within-repertoire ranks of inferred template counts. In a later analysis, generation probabilities were computed using a VDJ recombination model fitted to out-of-frame rearrangements, and the results were checked against IGoR. Hypergeometric tests were used in a later analysis to score TCR-TCR, TCR-HLA and TCR-CMV co-occurrence, with a repertoire-size bias correction applied to the TCR pairs. A later analysis estimated false discovery rates by permuting HLA or CMV assignments 20 times. A later analysis grouped co-occurring TCRs with DBSCAN, adding TCRdist sequence similarity when clustering within HLA-allele-positive subsets. For co-occurrence clustering, repertoires with fewer than 30,000 or more than 120,000 public chains were excluded, along with four to six repertoires with anomalous nucleotide sharing. TCRdb limited this immuneACCESS table to in-frame rearrangements with V and J called. A share of clones is missing; checked studies link under half to unresolved V genes, and the rest is unexplained. That table is the source of V, J and clone size, and D and trimming were worked out from the DNA. The sample yields about 130,000 clones; around 80% were counted once. 2.2% of the sample goes to the ten largest clones.

The cohort consisted of some 730 healthy bone marrow donors. At the time of sampling, all cohort members were nominally healthy, though unrecorded immune exposures were likely present. The donor tested CMV seronegative and was one of the 352 seronegative cohort members. A peripheral blood sample was collected from each donor, and TCR beta sequencing was performed on peripheral blood mononuclear cells. Genomic DNA was extracted from the blood cell samples with the Qiagen DNeasy Blood Extraction Kit. Points on this clone: Its antigen is still unknown. No base qualities exist here, and no much larger clone lies one base off it.

The germline V gene provides CDR1 MRHNA and CDR2 SNTAGT. V gives up 6 bases and J gives up 4 bases, and the segment between their germline ends measures 21 bases. Including the terminal cysteine and phenylalanine, the CDR3 comprises 16 residues. Of all the DNA, just the CDR3 is kept, 48 bases in frame from base 1. Beyond this particular receptor, the publication reports: In the study, 150 to 200 TCR beta chains were listed as associated with cytomegalovirus. Correlated functional status among segregating V segments might be attributable to linkage disequilibrium, but an unknown experimental factor could not be ruled out. A few of the identified cytomegalovirus-associated TCR beta chains were confirmed in vitro to be specific for cytomegalovirus antigens. In an earlier analysis of around 500 of the donors, most TCR beta V segments appeared in productive rearrangements about 90% or about 30% of the time, broadly matching IMGT annotations. The authors suggested that the approach could potentially be extended to other disease states and immunological phenotypes. Only TCR beta chains were sequenced in this cohort, and the absence of alpha or paired-chain data limited detectable features. A cluster of highly shared sequence variants was judged likely to represent a technical artifact of the sequencing pipeline. V-gene and J-gene trimming of TCR beta chains was associated with a missense DCLRE1C variant in a later genetic analysis, and the association was replicated in an independent cohort. HLA typing was unavailable for some donors at each locus, so association tests used only the typed subset. In a later analysis, TCR association rates were found to vary across HLA loci, with the most associated TCRs seen for DRB1 alleles and the fewest for HLA-C alleles. At a false discovery rate of 0.05, a later analysis linked around 17,000 TCR beta sequences to specific HLA alleles. Presence/absence analyses assumed roughly uniform sequencing depth across donors, an assumption that may not hold. A further reported finding was that TCR beta sequences accurately predicted the HLA-A and HLA-B alleles for most subjects in the first cohort. In a later analysis, HLA-associated TCR beta chains were found to be more clonally expanded and to have lower generation probabilities than equally common non-associated chains. In a later analysis, several top co-occurrence clusters were reported to appear linked to parvovirus B19, influenza, CMV and Epstein-Barr virus. The classifier was reported to diagnose cytomegalovirus status with high specificity and sensitivity in both the original cohort and the validation cohort. Seventeen rarely observed V segments, including chromosome 9 orphons, were excluded from the earlier analysis of several hundred of the donors because counts were too low. Assigning TCR associations to individual alleles was difficult when HLA alleles, especially DR and DQ, strongly co-occurred. According to a later genetic analysis, donors in an Asian-associated ancestry cluster had fewer N-insertions in productive TCRs than the approximately 650-donor mean. Because the 87-base-pair reads could not distinguish some IMGT-functional V segments, including TRBV6-2 and TRBV6-3, those segments were excluded. Most TCR sequences were seen in very few donors, while some public TCRs were found in many individuals. Immune exposure information for the cohort was limited to CMV serostatus. According to a later analysis, most CMV-associated TCR beta chains appeared to be HLA-restricted, and the HLA associations seemed to be driven largely by CMV exposure.

Here the chain combines TRBV6-4 and TRBJ1-2; confidence is insufficient to name the D gene. The sequencing sample was made of PBMCs. The sequence came from a man aged 25 to 40 in good health and CMV-seronegative. The CDR3 is CASSLRIFPRSYGYTF. The nucleotides read TGTGCCAGCAGCCTCCGGATCTTCCCCCGGAGCTATGGCTACACCTTC.